Below, 27 T cell receptor beta chains from the same sample are listed, as sequenced in a study of OX40 agonist ivuxolimab in advanced cancers. Repertoires were generated with immunoSEQ multiplex PCR, while TCRdb's copy carries only in-frame clones and drops some. This sample has around 40,000 clones, with 80% to 90% found just once. The input for sequencing was CD4+ or CD8+ T cells sorted from blood, taken in a trial of the OX40 agonist ivuxolimab. The origin of the receptors is an adult with an advanced solid tumor such as melanoma, head and neck, liver or kidney cancer.

This chain connects TRBV5-1 to TRBJ1-3; no reliable D call. CDR3 length: 14 amino acids. Germline-derived CDR1 and CDR2 are SGHRS and YFSETQ. V lost 2 bases and J lost 3, with 9 bases in between. This CDR3 is CASSFTNSGNTIYF. DNA of the CDR3: TGCGCCAGCAGCTTCACAAACAGTGGAAACACCATATATTTT.

The chain links TRBV7-2 to TRBJ2-2; perhaps TRBD1 as D (5 bases). The CDR3 spans 14 residues. The V gene's germline CDR1 is SGHTA and CDR2 FQGNSA. V lost 5 bases and J lost 4, with 11 bases in between. The CDR3: CASSLQASTGELFF. As DNA, the CDR3 is TGTGCCAGCAGCCTACAGGCCTCCACCGGGGAGCTGTTTTTT.

The chain joins TRBV19 to TRBJ2-3; D might be TRBD1 (6 bases). CDR1 and CDR2 (germline): LNHDA, SQIVND (reference sequence). This CDR3 region has 14 residues. The germline V and J ends were trimmed by 7 bases and 2 bases, with 13 bases remaining between them. CDR3 region: CASTGRGYTDTQYF. The CDR3, as DNA: TGTGCCAGTACCGGCAGGGGCTACACAGATACGCAGTATTTT.

The V call is TRBV10-3, the J call TRBJ2-5, with TRBD1 matching over 11 bases. Germline trimming cut 0 bases from V and 5 bases from J; bases unmatched to any gene: 8. The CDR3 extends over 17 amino acids. Germline CDR1 ENHRY, CDR2 SYGVKD. CDR3 DNA: TGTGCCATCAGTGAGTCTATAGGACAGGGGGCTGGGGAGACCCAGTACTTC. Amino acids: CAISESIGQGAGETQYF.

The chain has TRBV7-3 and TRBJ2-1; possible D gene TRBD2, 5 bases. The CDR3 is made up of 14 amino acids. Trimming removed 6 bases at V and 6 bases at J, with 15 bases between. Germline CDR1 SGHTA, CDR2 FQGTGA. CDR3 bases: TGTGCCAGCAGTCCTACTAGTGTTCCCAATGAGCAGTTCTTC. Residues: CASSPTSVPNEQFF.

This sequence joins TRBV5-1 and TRBJ1-4, with a tentative D call TRBD1 (6 bases). Trimming took off 2 bases at V and 7 bases at J, with 15 bases between the two ends. CDR1 is SGHRS and CDR2 is YFSETQ in the germline V gene. The CDR3 contains 15 residues. CDR3 region: CASSLQGQGGEKLFF. As DNA, the CDR3 is TGCGCCAGCAGCTTACAGGGCCAAGGGGGTGAAAAACTGTTTTTT.

The gene calls are TRBV19 and TRBJ1-1; D unresolved. The V gene's germline CDR1 is LNHDA and CDR2 SQIVND (reference sequence). The CDR3 is made up of 14 amino acids. Between the trimmed V and J ends, which lost 11 bases and 5 bases, there was a span of 21 bases. The chain's CDR3 is CAAKAQDGWTEAFF. The DNA for the CDR3 is TGTGCCGCTAAAGCCCAGGACGGATGGACTGAAGCTTTCTTT.

This sequence joins TRBV11-3 and TRBJ2-7; 9 positions agree with TRBD1. V was clipped by 4 bases and J by 5 bases; unmatched bases: 3. Germline assignment: CDR1 SGHNT and CDR2 YENEEA. This CDR3 is 13 amino acids long. DNA for the CDR3: TGTGCCAGCAGCTCCGGGACAGGGAACGAGCAGTACTTC. It codes for CASSSGTGNEQYF. Full variable domain (outside the CDR3, taken from reference TRBV11-3 and TRBJ2-7): EAGVVQSPRYKIIEKKQPVAFWCNPISGHNTLYWYLQNLGQGPELLIRYENEEAVDDSQLPKDRFSAERLKGVDSTLKIQPAELGDSAVYLCASSSGTGNEQYFGPGTRLTVT.

This chain links TRBV7-6 with TRBJ2-7; 8 bases align to TRBD1. This CDR3 region has 15 residues. The ends lost 2 bases at V and 1 base at J; junction bases unmatched: 4. The germline V gene has CDR1 SGHVS and CDR2 FNYEAQ. The CDR3 protein is CASSLLQGESYEQYF. The CDR3, as DNA: TGTGCCAGCAGCTTACTACAGGGGGAGTCCTACGAGCAGTACTTC.

DNA for the CDR3: TGTGCCAGCCTTGTCCCGGGGACGGATACGCAGTATTTT. It yields the protein CASLVPGTDTQYF. The chain joins TRBV6-5 to TRBJ2-3, with D possibly called TRBD1 or TRBD2 (5 bases each). The germline gives CDR1 MNHEY, CDR2 SVGAGI. V lost 8 bases and J lost 6, with 15 bases in between. This CDR3 region has 13 residues.

A single count supports this clone. The CDR3 region is CASSWKRRDNEQYF. CDR3 DNA sequence: TGTGCCAGCAGTTGGAAACGGCGGGACAACGAGCAGTACTTC. This chain connects TRBV27 to TRBJ2-7; D assignment may be TRBD1 or TRBD2 (6 bases each). This CDR3 is 14 amino acids long. The V gene's germline CDR1 is MNHEY and CDR2 SMNVEV (reference sequence). Trimming took off 4 bases at V and 5 bases at J, with 15 bases between the two ends.

The CDR3 DNA follows: TGTGCCAGCTCACCACCAAGCATAGGTGGAAATGGCTACACCTTC. Translating it yields CASSPPSIGGNGYTF. The chain couples TRBV18 to TRBJ1-2; no clear D gene. The CDR3 has 15 amino acids. Germline CDR1 is KGHSH and CDR2 is LQKENI. Trimming removed 0 bases at V and 6 bases at J, with 14 bases between.

V is TRBV5-4 and J is TRBJ1-1; 9 bases map to TRBD1. The CDR3 runs 16 residues. V trimming: 7 bases; J trimming: 0 bases; junction bases outside the gene matches: 10. Per the germline V gene, CDR1 is SGHNT and CDR2 is YYREEE (reference sequence). The CDR3 DNA follows: TGTGCCAGCGGGGGACAGGGCCCAGGCCTGAACACTGAAGCTTTCTTT. It translates to CASGGQGPGLNTEAFF. Together with reference TRBV5-4 and TRBJ1-1, the CDR3 gives the full variable domain: ETGVTQSPTHLIKTRGQQVTLRCSSQSGHNTVSWYQQALGQGPQFIFQYYREEENGRGNFPPRFSGLQFPNYSSELNVNALELDDSALYLCASGGQGPGLNTEAFFGQGTRLTVV.

The V and J genes are TRBV7-9 and TRBJ2-7; 11 positions match TRBD1. With V trimmed by 8 bases and J by 5 bases, 8 bases remained unmatched. The CDR3 is made up of 14 amino acids. The germline gives CDR1 SEHNR, CDR2 FQNEAQ (reference sequence). CDR3 bases: TGTGCCAGCGGTTGGGACAGGGGGGACAACGAGCAGTACTTC. It translates to CASGWDRGDNEQYF.

The chain carries TRBV7-2 and TRBJ2-2; D remains unclear. With 1 base removed from V and 4 bases from J, the gap between germline ends came to 16 bases. Germline V gene sequence: CDR1 SGHTA, CDR2 FQGNSA. There are 17 residues in the CDR3. CDR3 DNA sequence: TGTGCCAGCAGCTTAGGTGGGCCTAGATCGCCCACCGGGGAGCTGTTTTTT. This translates into CASSLGGPRSPTGELFF.

This clone was picked up a small number of times. V and J are TRBV2 and TRBJ1-5, with 7 positions matching TRBD1. V lost 7 bases to trimming and J lost 8 bases; unmatched junction nucleotides: 11. Germline V gene sequence: CDR1 SNHLY, CDR2 FYNNEI. This CDR3 has 14 residues. CDR3 loop: CASTRLGGVEPQHF. In DNA form, the CDR3 reads TGTGCCAGCACTCGGTTAGGGGGCGTTGAGCCCCAGCATTTT.

The chain recombines TRBV27 with TRBJ1-3; D unclear. This CDR3 has 14 residues. CDR1 is MNHEY and CDR2 is SMNVEV in the germline V gene (reference sequence). The germline V and J ends were trimmed by 3 bases and 0 bases, with 6 bases remaining between them. This CDR3 is CASSFSHSGNTIYF. The CDR3 DNA follows: TGTGCCAGCAGTTTCAGTCACTCTGGAAACACCATATATTTT.

This chain joins TRBV29-1 and TRBJ2-6, with D possibly being TRBD1 (5 bases). From germline, CDR1 is SQVTM and CDR2 ANQGSEA. CDR3 length: 13 amino acids. V shed 7 bases and J shed 4 bases, with 11 bases lying between them. This chain's CDR3 is CSAGARGANVLTF. DNA for the CDR3: TGCAGCGCTGGGGCGCGAGGGGCCAACGTCCTGACTTTC.

The gene calls are TRBV5-1 and TRBJ2-7, with 7 bases that match TRBD1. CDR3 length equals 13 residues. The V segment lost 1 base and the J segment 6 bases; nucleotides outside the gene matches: 4. CDR1 SGHRS and CDR2 YFSETQ come from the germline V gene. The CDR3 spells CASSLRGRVEQYF. CDR3 coding DNA: TGCGCCAGCAGCTTGAGGGGGCGCGTCGAGCAGTACTTC.

The rearrangement joins TRBV5-4 to TRBJ2-3, with D possibly being TRBD2 (7 bases). Germline-derived CDR1 and CDR2 are SGHNT and YYREEE (reference sequence). The ends were cut back, 4 bases at V and 6 bases at J, with 21 bases in the middle. This CDR3 has 16 residues. The chain's CDR3 is CASSQTLAEGVDTQYF. As DNA, the CDR3 is TGTGCCAGCAGCCAGACCCTAGCGGAGGGGGTCGATACGCAGTATTTT.

This chain joins TRBV6-5 and TRBJ2-1; D is perhaps TRBD1 or TRBD2 (5 bases each). The CDR3 runs to 13 residues. Germline loops: CDR1 MNHEY, CDR2 SVGAGI. V shed 11 bases and J shed 8 bases, with 19 bases lying between them. CDR3 sequence reads: CASHGAKKYEQFF. The DNA of the CDR3 is TGTGCCTCTCACGGGGCTAAGAAATATGAGCAGTTCTTC.

The CDR3 spells CASSQGTSGGGTRETQYF. The CDR3 DNA sequence: TGTGCCAGCAGCCAAGGGACTAGCGGGGGGGGAACCAGAGAGACCCAGTACTTC. J is TRBJ2-5 and V is TRBV4-2; TRBD2 matches at 15 bases. CDR3 length: 18 residues. Trimming took 1 base from V and 4 from J; bases not matched to a gene: 7. Germline V gene lookup returns CDR1 LGHNA and CDR2 YNFKEQ.

The V call is TRBV6-1, the J call TRBJ1-4, with D perhaps TRBD1 (6 bases). The CDR3 is made up of 15 amino acids. V lost 7 bases to trimming and J lost 6 bases, with 18 bases between them. Germline CDR1 and CDR2: MNHNS and SASEGT. CDR3 in amino acids: CASNLESGAYEKLFF. Written as DNA, the CDR3 is TGTGCCAGCAACTTGGAGTCGGGGGCTTATGAAAAACTGTTTTTT.

The V call is TRBV6-5, the J call TRBJ2-2; weak D call: TRBD2 (5 bases). The CDR3 length is 14 residues. Germline CDR1 and CDR2: MNHEY and SVGAGI. The V gene lost 10 bases and the J gene lost 3 bases, with 15 bases spanning the gap. This chain's CDR3 is CATQWAEDTGELFF. CDR3 in DNA: TGTGCCACTCAGTGGGCGGAGGACACCGGGGAGCTGTTTTTT.

Here the CDR3 reads CASSPRQTGANVLTF. CDR3 sequence (DNA): TGTGCCAGCAGCCCACGACAGACTGGGGCCAACGTCCTGACTTTC. This chain uses TRBV6-6 with TRBJ2-6, with D tentatively TRBD1 (5 bases). The CDR3 extends over 15 amino acids. Germline values: CDR1 MNHNY, CDR2 SVGAGI (reference sequence). Trimming stripped 6 bases from V and 2 bases from J, with 11 bases between.

The chain combines TRBV18 with TRBJ2-5; the match to TRBD1 covers 7 bases. The CDR3 totals 17 residues. The V segment lost 4 bases and the J segment 3 bases; nucleotides outside the gene matches: 14. Germline V gene sequence: CDR1 KGHSH, CDR2 LQKENI. CDR3 sequence reads: CASSQRQGPFTEETQYF. The CDR3 bases are TGTGCCAGCTCACAACGACAGGGTCCCTTTACTGAAGAGACCCAGTACTTC.

The chain links TRBV29-1 to TRBJ2-7; D not certain. This CDR3 spans 9 amino acids. Trimming took 4 bases from V and 12 from J, leaving 10 bases between them. In germline, CDR1 is SQVTM, CDR2 ANQGSEA. The CDR3 DNA reads TGCAGCGTTGCCGATCCCCCGTACTTC. Translated, it gives CSVADPPYF.